This TCR beta chain was documented in a study of cytomegalovirus exposure and HLA in healthy donors. Study-wide results and limits: TCR association rates varied by HLA locus in a later analysis, with DRB1 highest and HLA-C lowest.

Turning to this clone: The antigen remains unidentified.

The germline V gene encodes CDR1 LGHNA and CDR2 YNFKEQ. This CDR3 has 14 amino acids. Trimming stripped 4 bases from V and 4 bases from J, with 12 bases between. The study ran its PCR with 60 Vbeta and 13 Jbeta primers. Clones were sequenced by immunoSEQ multiplex PCR, and TCRdb holds only the in-frame ones, with some missing. This sample's clone table lists about 48,000 clones. The sequence was obtained from a woman aged 40 to 50 in good health and CMV-seronegative. Sequenced sample: PBMCs. V is TRBV4-2 and J is TRBJ2-3; D gene uncertain. The CDR3 is CASSPPASPDTQYF. The CDR3 DNA follows: TGTGCCAGCAGCCCCCCCGCTAGTCCAGATACGCAGTATTTT.